This is a list of T cell receptor beta chains from one sample in a study of identical twins. TCRdb re-called the 5' RACE reads through MiXCR, storing one row per CDR3 protein. Among fewer than 650,000 distinct CDR3 sequences, about 7.6% were seen once, and the ten largest hold 1.5% to 2%. The same data also contributed to another study, on yellow fever vaccine responses in identical twins.

The sequencing input was PBMCs. These receptors were taken from a young woman in good health. Both conserved end residues are part of each CDR3. A D gene is named only where the DNA matches it firmly.

TRBV4-2 | TRBD2 | CASSQDQGGRAYNEQFF
TRBV29-1 | TRBD2 | CSAPGLAIGEQFF
TRBV24-1 | TRBD1 | CATSQRGGAYTGELFF
TRBV12-3/TRBV12-4 | TRBD1 | CASSPRDRGDEQFF
TRBV9 | TRBD2 | CASRQAGVDTGELFF
TRBV18 | TRBD1 | CASSPRTTGGDSTDTQYF
TRBV29-1 | NA | CSVEVQATNTGELFF
TRBV5-1 | NA | CASSLDKGRWEQYF
TRBV18 | NA | CASSPRGTASQETQYF
TRBV29-1 | NA | CSVVGLGVTEAFF
TRBV20-1 | NA | CSARDRGSNQPQHF
TRBV6-1 | TRBD1 | CASSQGQGNSPLHF
TRBV5-1 | NA | CASSLALGTDTQYF
TRBV4-1 | TRBD2 | CASGLGLTSTDTQYF
TRBV7-9 | NA | CASRSGSGDDGYTF
TRBV9 | NA | CASSVFGFYNEQFF
TRBV14 | TRBD2 | CASSQGTSGADTQYF
TRBV7-9 | TRBD2 | CASSPTRLAIETQYF
TRBV6-5 | TRBD2 | CASSYGVAGASTQYF
TRBV12-3/TRBV12-4 | NA | CASSQVWGAGYNEQFF
TRBV4-1 | NA | CASSQDIVRRARYGYTF
TRBV4-1 | NA | CASSQDGDGIQETQYF